These 24 T cell receptor beta chains came from one sample sequenced in a study of T cells in Graves' hyperthyroidism and ophthalmopathy. The investigators amplified TCR beta CDR3 regions from RNA transcripts. Researchers ran a first-round RT-PCR on the TCR CDR3 using the HTBI primer set. MiXCR was run by TCRdb on the multiplex PCR reads, yielding one entry per CDR3 protein. The sample lists 90,000 to 120,000 distinct CDR3 sequences, about 17% occurring once. The sample taken for sequencing was blood. These TCRs come from a woman between 45 and 60 years old with Graves' hyperthyroidism.

This clonotype has ten or more counts. CDR3 in amino acids: CASSFSTGELFF. Here the CDR3 DNA reads TGTGCCAGCAGCTTCTCCACCGGGGAGCTGTTTTTT. J is TRBJ2-2 and V is TRBV7-2; D remains ambiguous. The length of the CDR3 is 12 residues. Germline CDR1 is SGHTA and CDR2 is FQGNSA. Trimming left V 3 bases short and J 4 bases short, with 3 bases between.

A few counts support this clonotype. The chain has TRBV20-1 and TRBJ2-5, with 14 bases identical to TRBD2. V shed 6 bases, J shed 4 bases, and the junction held 16 bases outside the gene matches. Germline V gene data show CDR1 as DFQATT and CDR2 as SNEGSKA (reference sequence). This CDR3 is built from 18 residues. The CDR3 nucleotides read TGCAGTGCCCCCGGGACCGGGACTAGCGGGAGTGTAGGAGAGACCCAGTACTTC. Protein sequence: CSAPGTGTSGSVGETQYF.

This clonotype was found a few times. V gene TRBV20-1 combines with J gene TRBJ2-2; D uncertain. Germline V gene sequence: CDR1 DFQATT, CDR2 SNEGSKA (reference sequence). V dropped 5 bases and J dropped 2 bases, with 9 bases sitting between them. The CDR3 runs to 13 residues. The CDR3 is CSASVINTGELFF. In nucleotides, the CDR3 is TGCAGTGCTTCAGTTATAAACACCGGGGAGCTGTTTTTT.

The chain recombines TRBV2 with TRBJ2-3; 14 bases line up with TRBD2. CDR3 length equals 16 residues. From germline, CDR1 is SNHLY and CDR2 FYNNEI. The V gene end was trimmed by 5 bases and the J gene end by 6 bases; junction bases not matched to a gene: 7. DNA of the CDR3: TGTGCCAGCAGTCAAGGACTAGCGGGAGGTTCGGATACGCAGTATTTT. Its translation: CASSQGLAGGSDTQYF.

This clonotype was seen at least ten times. The V gene is TRBV28, the J gene TRBJ2-7, with TRBD2 identical over 8 bases. The germline gives CDR1 MDHEN, CDR2 SYDVKM. V lost 6 bases, J lost 0 bases, and 7 bases stayed unmatched. The CDR3 sequence is 15 residues long. The CDR3 reads CASRTGGASSYEQYF. The CDR3 bases are TGTGCCAGCAGGACCGGGGGGGCCAGCTCCTACGAGCAGTACTTC.

The table lists this clonotype with many counts. Germline and junction disagree at one end, which may indicate a read error. The V call is TRBV6-1, the J call TRBJ2-5, with D perhaps matching TRBD1 (5 bases). This CDR3 has 14 residues. Germline CDR1 MNHNS, CDR2 SASEGT. CDR3 bases: TGTACCAGCAGTTACCGCGACAGCGTCGAGACCCAGTACTTC. Encoded protein: CTSSYRDSVETQYF.

The rearrangement links TRBV6-5 to TRBJ2-5, with a possible D match to TRBD2 (6 bases). V shed 2 bases and J shed 5 bases, with 15 bases lying between them. CDR1 and CDR2 from the germline V gene are MNHEY and SVGAGI. This CDR3 has 15 residues. For the CDR3, the DNA is TGTGCCAGCAGTTACGGGACTTTGGTAGGGGAGACCCAGTACTTC. Translated, it gives CASSYGTLVGETQYF.

The table lists this clonotype with many counts. The junction does not match germline at one end; this may be a read error. This chain connects TRBV2 to TRBJ2-1; possibly TRBD1 for D (6 bases). The CDR3 covers 15 residues. Germline assignment: CDR1 SNHLY and CDR2 FYNNEI. The CDR3 loop reads CASSEGQGSYNEQLF. DNA for the CDR3: TGTGCCAGCAGTGAGGGTCAGGGGAGCTACAATGAGCAGCTCTTC.

This clonotype has at least ten counts. The CDR3 here is CSVKTSGKDTDTQYF. CDR3 nucleotides: TGCAGCGTAAAGACTAGCGGGAAAGACACAGATACGCAGTATTTT. The V and J genes are TRBV29-1 and TRBJ2-3, with TRBD2 identical over 11 bases. The length of the CDR3 is 15 residues. Germline-derived CDR1 and CDR2 are SQVTM and ANQGSEA. The J segment lost 2 bases and the V segment lost 6 bases, leaving 7 bases of the junction unmatched.

The gene calls are TRBV7-9 and TRBJ2-7; D remains ambiguous. The CDR3 loop spans 12 amino acids. Germline V gene sequence: CDR1 SEHNR, CDR2 FQNEAQ (reference sequence). V shed 5 bases and J shed 0 bases, with 5 bases lying between them. In nucleotides, the CDR3 is TGTGCCAGCAGCAAGGCCTCCTACGAGCAGTACTTC. Translated: CASSKASYEQYF.

This chain links TRBV11-2 with TRBJ1-3; D unclear. V lost 3 bases, J lost 4 bases, and 10 bases lay in between. Germline assignment: CDR1 SGHAT and CDR2 FQNNGV. This CDR3 comprises 14 residues. The DNA of the CDR3 is TGTGCCAGCAGCTTGGGCCAATACGGAAACACCATATATTTT. This gives the protein CASSLGQYGNTIYF.

This clonotype was counted many times. The V gene is TRBV29-1, the J gene TRBJ1-2; D is ambiguous. Germline CDR1 reads SQVTM; CDR2 reads ANQGSEA. Trimming stripped 7 bases from V and 6 bases from J, with 12 bases between. The CDR3 consists of 11 residues. The CDR3 nucleotides read TGCAGCGGAGGTGGTCAGAATGGCTACACCTTC. It translates to CSGGGQNGYTF.

This clonotype was seen many times. The chain is built from TRBV2 and TRBJ1-1; 9 bases agree with TRBD1. V lost 6 bases to trimming and J lost 1 base; unmatched junction nucleotides: 0. Germline V CDR1 and CDR2: SNHLY, FYNNEI. The CDR3 runs 13 residues. The CDR3 sequence: CASRQGANTEAFF. In DNA form, the CDR3 reads TGTGCCAGCAGACAGGGGGCGAACACTGAAGCTTTCTTT. The entire variable domain, with the rest obtained from reference TRBV2 and TRBJ1-1, is as follows: EPEVTQTPSHQVTQMGQEVILRCVPISNHLYFYWYRQILGQKVEFLVSFYNNEISEKSEIFDDQFSVERPDGSNFTLKIRSTKLEDSAMYFCASRQGANTEAFFGQGTRLTVV.

This clonotype was counted ten times or more. The genes are TRBV6-1 and TRBJ2-1; 9 nucleotides match TRBD1. This CDR3 is 18 amino acids long. Germline V lookup: CDR1 MNHNS, CDR2 SASEGT. Losses at the gene ends were 10 bases for V and 0 bases for J; bases not matched to a gene: 16. The CDR3 sequence is CATKWDRAICGSYNEQFF. CDR3 DNA: TGTGCCACCAAGTGGGACAGGGCAATTTGTGGCTCCTACAATGAGCAGTTCTTC.

The sample holds many counts of this clonotype. J is TRBJ2-3 and V is TRBV7-6; 9 nucleotides match TRBD1. CDR1 and CDR2 from the germline V gene are SGHVS and FNYEAQ. Losses at the gene ends were 5 bases for V and 1 base for J; bases not matched to a gene: 1. The CDR3 length is 14 residues. The CDR3 sequence: CASSTGGGTDTQYF. The CDR3 bases are TGTGCCAGCAGCACAGGGGGCGGCACAGATACGCAGTATTTT. Full variable domain (remainder filled in from reference TRBV7-6 and TRBJ2-3): GAGVSQSPRYKVTKRGQDVALRCDPISGHVSLYWYRQALGQGPEFLTYFNYEAQQDKSGLPNDRFSAERPEGSISTLTIQRTEQRDSAMYRCASSTGGGTDTQYFGPGTRLTVL.

This clonotype was seen repeatedly, ten times or more. This chain links TRBV7-9 with TRBJ2-2; TRBD2 might be the D (6 bases). The CDR3 has 15 amino acids. Trimming took 5 bases from V and 0 from J, leaving 10 bases between them. Germline CDR1 SEHNR, CDR2 FQNEAQ (reference sequence). The CDR3 spells CASSSGGANTGELFF. As DNA, the CDR3 is TGTGCCAGCAGCAGTGGAGGGGCGAACACCGGGGAGCTGTTTTTT. Looking up the rest from reference TRBV7-9 and TRBJ2-2 gives the full variable domain: DTGVSQNPRHKITKRGQNVTFRCDPISEHNRLYWYRQTLGQGPEFLTYFQNEAQLEKSRLLSDRFSAERPKGSFSTLEIQRTEQGDSAMYLCASSSGGANTGELFFGEGSRLTVL.

This clonotype turned up a few times. This chain uses TRBV19 with TRBJ1-5, with D unresolved. The CDR3 spans 12 residues. V lost 4 bases to trimming and J lost 5 bases, with 6 bases between them. CDR1 LNHDA and CDR2 SQIVND come from the germline V gene (reference sequence). In DNA, the CDR3 is TGTGCCAGTAGTAGCGGTTATCAGCCCCAGCATTTT. It yields the protein CASSSGYQPQHF. Full variable domain (rest looked up from reference TRBV19 and TRBJ1-5): DGGITQSPKYLFRKEGQNVTLSCEQNLNHDAMYWYRQDPGQGLRLIYYSQIVNDFQKGDIAEGYSVSREKKESFPLTVTSAQKNPTAFYLCASSSGYQPQHFGDGTRLSIL.

This clonotype was counted only a few times. The CDR3 loop reads CSAGTVSNQPQHF. Here the CDR3 DNA reads TGCAGTGCGGGGACGGTTAGCAATCAGCCCCAGCATTTT. The chain uses TRBV20-1 and TRBJ1-5, with TRBD1 as a possible D gene (5 bases). V shed 6 bases and J shed 0 bases, with 9 bases lying between them. This CDR3 spans 13 amino acids. Germline CDR1 DFQATT, CDR2 SNEGSKA (reference sequence).

Ten or more counts support this clonotype. The chain employs TRBV4-1 and TRBJ2-7; TRBD1 might be the D (5 bases). With 3 bases removed from V and 6 bases from J, the gap between germline ends came to 9 bases. Germline CDR1 and CDR2: MGHRA and YSYEKL. The CDR3 has 12 amino acids. CDR3 nucleotide sequence: TGCGCCAGCAGCCATCCAGGGCGCGAGCAGTACGTC. Its translation: CASSHPGREQYV.

This clonotype has more than one count but fewer than ten. The chain has TRBV11-2 and TRBJ1-1; 8 nucleotides line up with TRBD1. CDR3 size: 14 residues. Germline V gene data show CDR1 as SGHAT and CDR2 as FQNNGV. J was trimmed by 0 bases and V by 5 bases; bases with no gene match: 2. Here the CDR3 DNA reads TGTGCCAGCAGCGGGGACAGGTTGAACACTGAAGCTTTCTTT. Amino acids: CASSGDRLNTEAFF.

This clonotype was counted many times. In DNA, the CDR3 is TGCAGTGCTAGTTCCCAGGCCGGCTATGGCTACACCTTC. Protein sequence: CSASSQAGYGYTF. V usage is TRBV20-1 and J usage is TRBJ1-2; no reliable D call. Germline V gene lookup returns CDR1 DFQATT and CDR2 SNEGSKA (reference sequence). Trimming removed 3 bases at V and 4 bases at J, with 12 bases between. The CDR3 consists of 13 residues.

This clonotype was seen many times. The J gene is TRBJ2-1, the V gene TRBV6-1; possibly TRBD2 for D (6 bases). This CDR3 contains 14 residues. Trimming took 8 bases from V and 4 from J, leaving 15 bases between them. Germline loops: CDR1 MNHNS, CDR2 SASEGT. The DNA of the CDR3 is TGTGCCAGCTGCAGGGCGGGGCAGTACAATGAGCAGTTCTTC. Translating gives CASCRAGQYNEQFF.

This clonotype was seen repeatedly, ten times or more. The chain is built from TRBV3-1 and TRBJ1-4, with D possibly being TRBD1 (6 bases). Germline V CDR1 and CDR2: LGHDT, YNNKEL (reference sequence). V dropped 11 bases and J dropped 5 bases, with 24 bases sitting between them. This CDR3 spans 16 amino acids. CDR3 region: CAPHKEGEAPNEKLFF. In DNA form, the CDR3 reads TGTGCCCCCCACAAGGAGGGGGAGGCCCCAAATGAAAAACTGTTTTTT.

This clonotype was detected ten times or more. The gene calls are TRBV20-1 and TRBJ1-2; D uncertain. This CDR3 region has 8 residues. V lost 8 bases, J lost 8 bases, and 6 bases lay in between. Germline V gene data show CDR1 as DFQATT and CDR2 as SNEGSKA (reference sequence). The DNA of the CDR3 is TGCAGTCCTCAGGGCTACACCTTC. Translated: CSPQGYTF.